The T cell receptor beta chain described here comes from a study of molecular identifiers for immune sequencing clone quantification. The study, taken as a whole, reports: Highly expanded clone sizes could end up underestimated if a barcode were shared by identical TCR molecules.

The sample holds a few counts of this clonotype. No antigen is known for it. TCRdb re-called the PCR reads through MiXCR, storing one row per CDR3 protein. The sample holds under 800,000 distinct CDR3 sequences, roughly 27% seen once. The V end was cut by 0 bases, the J end by 10 bases, with 12 bases between. The CDR3 extends over 13 amino acids. Germline CDR1 reads LGHNA; CDR2 reads YSLEER. The source of this sequence is a human donor in good health. Some libraries in this study had Jurkat cell RNA spiked in. The chain links TRBV4-3 to TRBJ1-1; no clear D gene. Sequencing used naive CD8+ T cells from blood, with Jurkat cell RNA spiked in. Subset described: FACS-sorted CD8+CD4-CCR7+CD45RA+ naive T cells. The CDR3 DNA follows: TGCGCCAGCAGCCAAGACAGAGGGATCGGAGCTTTCTTT. Its protein product is CASSQDRGIGAFF.